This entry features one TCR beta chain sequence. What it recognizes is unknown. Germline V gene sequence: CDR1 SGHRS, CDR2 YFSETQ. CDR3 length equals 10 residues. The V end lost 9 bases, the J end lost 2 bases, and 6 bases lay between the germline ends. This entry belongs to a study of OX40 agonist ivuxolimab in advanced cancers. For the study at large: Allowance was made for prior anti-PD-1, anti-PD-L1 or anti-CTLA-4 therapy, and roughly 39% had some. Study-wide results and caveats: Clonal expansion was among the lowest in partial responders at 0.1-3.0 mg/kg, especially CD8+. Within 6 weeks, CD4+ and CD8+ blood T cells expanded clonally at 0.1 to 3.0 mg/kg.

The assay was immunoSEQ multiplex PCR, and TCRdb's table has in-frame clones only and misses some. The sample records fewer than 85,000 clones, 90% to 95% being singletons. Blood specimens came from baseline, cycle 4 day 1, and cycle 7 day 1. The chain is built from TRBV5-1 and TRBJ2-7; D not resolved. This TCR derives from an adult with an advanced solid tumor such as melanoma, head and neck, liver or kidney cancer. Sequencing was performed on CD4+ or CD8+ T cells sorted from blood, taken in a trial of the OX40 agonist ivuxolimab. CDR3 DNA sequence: TGCGCCACCGATGCCTACGAGCAGTACTTC. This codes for CATDAYEQYF.